The sequence of this T cell receptor beta chain was determined in a study of neurological immune-mediated disorders (dated by TCRdb to the late 2010s). For the wider study: Among the approximately 34 multiple sclerosis patients, relapsing-remitting MS was present in some 31 and secondary progressive MS was present in 3. Peripheral blood TCR-beta repertoires from patients with HTLV-I-associated myelopathy (HAM/TSP), patients with multiple sclerosis, and healthy controls were compared in the study using UMI-based sequencing. The roughly 100 TCR-beta libraries covered PBMC samples along with longitudinal samples, technical triplicates, and paired sorted CD4+ and CD8+ T-cell subsets. The cohort included approximately 68 subjects: roughly 15 with HAM/TSP, about 34 with multiple sclerosis, and approximately 20 healthy controls.

To synthesize cDNA, template-switch 5'RACE was performed with a primer carrying a 10-nucleotide random unique molecular identifier so that each TCR transcript was tagged. Every sequencing run yielded over 160 million TCR-beta sequences covering 15-18 subjects. The RNeasy kit was used for extraction of total RNA. Using the KAPA Real-time Library Amplification kit, TCR-beta VDJ regions were amplified with primers for the TCR constant region and the 5'RACE anchor. Sample indexes and Illumina adaptors were added in a first PCR, after which library yield was increased in a second PCR. After Ampure bead purification, the TCR product of roughly 650 bp was size-selected on a 2% E-gel SizeSelection system. Before pooling, libraries had their quality checked on a Bioanalyzer, their concentration measured with Qubit, and their quantity determined with the Kapa Library Quantification kit. An Illumina HiSeq 2500 sequenced the libraries paired-end 2 x 150 bp. To increase sequence diversity, roughly 24-30% phiX was spiked into each library pool. The source study handled its data this way. The UMI-based MiGEC pipeline processed quality-filtered reads and removed over 85% of raw TCR sequences during error correction. IMGT germline references were used for alignment of VDJ genes, and clonotypes were defined by a unique CDR3 amino acid sequence together with V-J genes. Clonal expansion, Shannon diversity and CDR3 relatedness were evaluated with VDJtools (CalcPairwiseDistances, ClusterSamples), while phylogenetic trees were built in CLCbio workbench. Clones with at least 8 unique UMIs were defined as expanded, with this threshold being based on coefficient-of-variation modelling across technical triplicates. TCRdb ran its own pipeline on the public reads, namely fastp trimming at Q25 and MiXCR clone calling, and kept in-frame beta chains. Rows with a matching CDR3 protein are joined into one entry that keeps the most common DNA and genes. The V and J calls and clone size come from TCRdb's table, not from the authors' own analysis. In all, the sample holds about 74,000 distinct CDR3 sequences, and 5.2% of those were seen once. The biggest ten clones account for around 6.8% of the sample.

For the unsorted PBMC libraries, 2 million PBMCs were stored in RNAlater at -80 degrees C until RNA extraction and were used to generate the libraries. Multiple sclerosis patients were enrolled in a US clinical protocol evaluating disease progression by magnetic resonance imaging. PBMCs were separated from peripheral blood using Ficoll-Hypaque density gradient centrifugation and then cryopreserved in liquid nitrogen. Points the paper makes about the study in general: Across subjects, expanded clones never shared an identical CDR3 amino acid sequence, which suggests that the TCR-beta repertoires in every group were private. The highest TCR clonal expansion was observed in HAM/TSP patients, whereas the lowest was observed in MS patients, even when compared with healthy controls. In phylogenetic analysis, the repertoires of 18 of 34 MS patients grouped into a cluster of related CDR3 sequences, which suggests a possible signature at the repertoire level. The MS cluster was not associated with any clinical or MRI features, and the authors stated that larger cohorts are needed.

This clonotype came up many times. Its antigen specificity is not known. Base quality data are lacking; no much larger clone is found one base away. The CDR3 holds 16 amino acids from the cysteine to the phenylalanine. Only the CDR3 DNA is retained, 48 bases long and in frame from the first base. V lost 1 base and J lost 5 bases, and the count of bases not matched to a germline gene is 7. Per the germline V gene, SGHDN is the CDR1 and FVKESK is the CDR2. This clonotype was sampled from a man in his late teens or twenties with multiple sclerosis. The sequenced sample was PBMCs. This sequence uses TRBV14 and TRBJ2-1; 8 of the junction bases match TRBD2. Read as DNA, the sequence is TGTGCCAGCAGCCAAGTCATCGGGGGGGGCCACAATGAGCAGTTCTTC. It translates as CASSQVIGGGHNEQFF.